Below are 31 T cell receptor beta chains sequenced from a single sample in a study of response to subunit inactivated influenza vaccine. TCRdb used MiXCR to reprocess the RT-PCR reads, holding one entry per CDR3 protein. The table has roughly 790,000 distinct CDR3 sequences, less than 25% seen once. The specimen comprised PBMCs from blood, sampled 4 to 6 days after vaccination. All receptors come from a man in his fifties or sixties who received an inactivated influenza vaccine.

The CDR3 protein is CASSYQGASSGANVLTF. The DNA for the CDR3 is TGTGCCAGCAGTTACCAGGGGGCAAGCTCTGGGGCCAACGTCCTGACTTTC. The rearrangement uses TRBV6-5 and TRBJ2-6; TRBD1 aligns across 8 bases. V trimming: 2 bases; J trimming: 0 bases; junction bases outside the gene matches: 3. This CDR3 contains 17 residues. CDR1 and CDR2 (germline): MNHEY, SVGAGI.

CDR3 sequence reads: CASSQDSTQETQYF. DNA for the CDR3: TGTGCCAGCAGCCAAGATAGTACTCAAGAGACCCAGTACTTC. The chain uses TRBV3-1 and TRBJ2-5; no clear D gene. Between the trimmed V and J ends, which lost 0 bases and 2 bases, there was a span of 7 bases. Germline V gene data show CDR1 as LGHDT and CDR2 as YNNKEL (reference sequence). CDR3 length: 14 residues.

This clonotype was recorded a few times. CDR3 amino acids: CASSQVAGLFYEQYF. The CDR3 coding sequence is TGCGCCAGCAGCCAAGTAGCGGGACTATTCTACGAGCAGTACTTC. The V call is TRBV4-3, the J call TRBJ2-7; 8 nucleotides line up with TRBD2. This CDR3 contains 15 residues. Losses at the gene ends were 1 base for V and 3 bases for J; bases not matched to a gene: 5. Germline V gene sequence: CDR1 LGHNA, CDR2 YSLEER.

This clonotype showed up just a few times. This CDR3 reads CSARGTNTGELFF. DNA of the CDR3: TGCAGTGCTAGAGGCACGAACACCGGGGAGCTGTTTTTT. The genes are TRBV20-1 and TRBJ2-2; D remains unclear. This CDR3 has 13 amino acids. CDR1 is DFQATT and CDR2 is SNEGSKA in the germline V gene (reference sequence). Trimming removed 1 base at V and 0 bases at J, with 3 bases between.

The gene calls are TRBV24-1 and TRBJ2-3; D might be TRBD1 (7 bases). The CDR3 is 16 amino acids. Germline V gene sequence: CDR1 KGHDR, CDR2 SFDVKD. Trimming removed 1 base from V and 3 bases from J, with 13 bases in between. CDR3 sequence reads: CATSDFRQGGTDTQYF. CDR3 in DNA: TGTGCCACCAGTGATTTCCGGCAGGGGGGAACAGATACGCAGTATTTT.

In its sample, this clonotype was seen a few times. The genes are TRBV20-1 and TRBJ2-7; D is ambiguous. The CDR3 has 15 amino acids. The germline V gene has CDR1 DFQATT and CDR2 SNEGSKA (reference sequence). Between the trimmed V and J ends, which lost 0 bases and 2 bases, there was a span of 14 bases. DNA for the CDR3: TGCAGTGCTAGAGACCGGGCCCGAAGCGCCTACGAGCAGTACTTC. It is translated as CSARDRARSAYEQYF.

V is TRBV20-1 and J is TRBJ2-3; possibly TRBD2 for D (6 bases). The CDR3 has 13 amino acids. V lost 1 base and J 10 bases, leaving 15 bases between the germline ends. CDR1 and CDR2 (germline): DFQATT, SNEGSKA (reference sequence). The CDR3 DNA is TGCAGTGCTAGAGGCGGGACTCCATTTGCGCAGTATTTT. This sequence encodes CSARGGTPFAQYF.

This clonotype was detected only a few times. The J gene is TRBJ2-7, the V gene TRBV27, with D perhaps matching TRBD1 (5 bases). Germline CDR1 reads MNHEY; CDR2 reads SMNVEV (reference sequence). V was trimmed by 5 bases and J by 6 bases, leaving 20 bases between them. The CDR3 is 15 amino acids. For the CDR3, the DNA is TGTGCCAGCAGTCCCCTTGGGCCGACAGACGGCGAGCAGTACTTC. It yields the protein CASSPLGPTDGEQYF.

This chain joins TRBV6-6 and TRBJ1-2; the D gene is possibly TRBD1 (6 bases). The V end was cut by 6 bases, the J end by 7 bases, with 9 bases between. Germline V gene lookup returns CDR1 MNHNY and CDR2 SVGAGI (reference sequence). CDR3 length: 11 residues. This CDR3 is CASSGGPGYTF. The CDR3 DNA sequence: TGTGCCAGCAGCGGGGGGCCTGGCTACACCTTC.

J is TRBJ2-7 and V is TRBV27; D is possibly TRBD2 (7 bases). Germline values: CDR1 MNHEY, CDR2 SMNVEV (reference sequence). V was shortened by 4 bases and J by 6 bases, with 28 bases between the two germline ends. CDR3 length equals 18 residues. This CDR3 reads CASSSLLRGRGGEAEQYF. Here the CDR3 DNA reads TGTGCCAGCAGTTCCCTCCTCCGGGGTAGAGGGGGGGAGGCCGAGCAGTACTTC.

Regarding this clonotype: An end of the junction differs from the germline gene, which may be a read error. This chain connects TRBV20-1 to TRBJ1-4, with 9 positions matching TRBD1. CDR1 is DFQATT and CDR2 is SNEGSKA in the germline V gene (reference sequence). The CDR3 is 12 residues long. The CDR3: CSASGTGLMAYF. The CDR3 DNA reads TGCAGTGCTTCCGGGACAGGGCTCATGGCGTATTTT.

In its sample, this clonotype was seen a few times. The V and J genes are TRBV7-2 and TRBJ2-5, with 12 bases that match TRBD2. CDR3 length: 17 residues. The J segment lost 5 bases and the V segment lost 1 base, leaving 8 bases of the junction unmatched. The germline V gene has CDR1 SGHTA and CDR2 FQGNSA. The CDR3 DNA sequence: TGTGCCAGCAGCTTAGGCCTGACTAGCGGGAGAGGGGAGACCCAGTACTTC. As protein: CASSLGLTSGRGETQYF.

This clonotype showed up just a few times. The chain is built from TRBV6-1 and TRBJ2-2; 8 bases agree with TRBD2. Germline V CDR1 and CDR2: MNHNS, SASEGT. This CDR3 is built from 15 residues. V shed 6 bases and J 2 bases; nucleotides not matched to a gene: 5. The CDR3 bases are TGTGCCAGCAGCTCGCGGGGGGTCAACACCGGGGAGCTGTTTTTT. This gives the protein CASSSRGVNTGELFF.

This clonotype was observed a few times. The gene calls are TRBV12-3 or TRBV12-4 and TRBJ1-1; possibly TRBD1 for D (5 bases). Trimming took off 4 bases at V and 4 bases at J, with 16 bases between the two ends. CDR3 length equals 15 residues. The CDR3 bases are TGTGCCAGCAGTTCCTCAGGGACCGGACTCACTGAAGCTTTCTTT. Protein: CASSSSGTGLTEAFF.

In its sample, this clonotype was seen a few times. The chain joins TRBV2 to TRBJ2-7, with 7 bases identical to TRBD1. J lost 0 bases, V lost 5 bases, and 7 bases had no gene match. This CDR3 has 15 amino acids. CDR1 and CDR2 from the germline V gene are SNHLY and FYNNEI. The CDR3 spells CASSMDRSSSYEQYF. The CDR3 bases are TGTGCCAGCAGTATGGACAGGTCGAGCTCCTACGAGCAGTACTTC.

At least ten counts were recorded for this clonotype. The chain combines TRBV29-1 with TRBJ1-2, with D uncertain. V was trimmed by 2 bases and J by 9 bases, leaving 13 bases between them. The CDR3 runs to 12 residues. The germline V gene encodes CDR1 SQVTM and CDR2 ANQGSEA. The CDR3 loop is CSVEQATGSYTF. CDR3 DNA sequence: TGCAGCGTTGAACAGGCTACGGGTAGCTACACCTTC.

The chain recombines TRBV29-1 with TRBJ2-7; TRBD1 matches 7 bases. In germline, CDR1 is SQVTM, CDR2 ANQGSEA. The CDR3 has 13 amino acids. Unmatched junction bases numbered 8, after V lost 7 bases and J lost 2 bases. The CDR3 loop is CSAGTDHPYEQYF. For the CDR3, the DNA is TGCAGCGCCGGGACAGACCATCCCTACGAGCAGTACTTC.

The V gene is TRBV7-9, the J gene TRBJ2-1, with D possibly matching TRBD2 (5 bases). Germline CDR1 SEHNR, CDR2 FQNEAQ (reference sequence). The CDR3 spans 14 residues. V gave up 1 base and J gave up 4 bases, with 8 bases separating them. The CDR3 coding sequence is TGTGCCAGCAGCTTAGTTACTAGGTACAATGAGCAGTTCTTC. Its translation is CASSLVTRYNEQFF. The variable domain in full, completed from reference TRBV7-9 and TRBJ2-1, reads DTGVSQNPRHKITKRGQNVTFRCDPISEHNRLYWYRQTLGQGPEFLTYFQNEAQLEKSRLLSDRFSAERPKGSFSTLEIQRTEQGDSAMYLCASSLVTRYNEQFFGPGTRLTVL.

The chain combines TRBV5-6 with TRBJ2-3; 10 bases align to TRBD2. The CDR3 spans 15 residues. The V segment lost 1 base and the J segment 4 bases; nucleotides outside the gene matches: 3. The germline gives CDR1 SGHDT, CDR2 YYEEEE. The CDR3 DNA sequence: TGTGCCAGCAGCTTGCCGCTAGCGGGAGCAGATACGCAGTATTTT. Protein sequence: CASSLPLAGADTQYF.

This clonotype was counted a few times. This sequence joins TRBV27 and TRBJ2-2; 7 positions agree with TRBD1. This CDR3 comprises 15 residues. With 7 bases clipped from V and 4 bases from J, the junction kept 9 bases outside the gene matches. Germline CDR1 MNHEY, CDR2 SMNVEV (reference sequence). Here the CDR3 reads CASTNPGQSTGELFF. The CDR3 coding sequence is TGTGCCAGCACAAACCCGGGACAGAGCACCGGGGAGCTGTTTTTT.

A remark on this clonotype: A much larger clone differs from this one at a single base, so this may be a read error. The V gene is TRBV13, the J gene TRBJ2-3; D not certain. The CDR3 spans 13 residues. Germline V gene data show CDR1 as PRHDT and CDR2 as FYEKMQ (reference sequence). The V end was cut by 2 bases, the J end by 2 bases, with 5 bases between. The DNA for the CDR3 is TGTGCCAGCAGCTTACAGGCCACAGATACGCAGTATTTT. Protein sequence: CASSLQATDTQYF.

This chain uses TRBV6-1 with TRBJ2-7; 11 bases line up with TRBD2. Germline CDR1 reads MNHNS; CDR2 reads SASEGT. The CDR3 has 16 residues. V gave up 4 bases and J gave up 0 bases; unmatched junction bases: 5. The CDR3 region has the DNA TGTGCCAGCAGTGGATTAACTAGCGGGAGCTCCTACGAGCAGTACTTC. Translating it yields CASSGLTSGSSYEQYF.

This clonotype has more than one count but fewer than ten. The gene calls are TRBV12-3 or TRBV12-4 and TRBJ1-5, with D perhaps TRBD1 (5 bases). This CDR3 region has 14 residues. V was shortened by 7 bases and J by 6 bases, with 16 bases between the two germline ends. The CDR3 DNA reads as TGTGCCAGCACTCCCCAGCTGGGGGGTCAGCCCCAGCATTTT. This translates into CASTPQLGGQPQHF.

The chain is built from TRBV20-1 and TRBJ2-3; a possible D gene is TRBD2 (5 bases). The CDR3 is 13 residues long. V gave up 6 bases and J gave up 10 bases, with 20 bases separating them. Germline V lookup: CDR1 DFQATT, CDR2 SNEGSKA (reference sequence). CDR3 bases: TGCAGTGCGCCCGCGGCTGGTCGGGATCCGCAGTATTTT. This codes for CSAPAAGRDPQYF.

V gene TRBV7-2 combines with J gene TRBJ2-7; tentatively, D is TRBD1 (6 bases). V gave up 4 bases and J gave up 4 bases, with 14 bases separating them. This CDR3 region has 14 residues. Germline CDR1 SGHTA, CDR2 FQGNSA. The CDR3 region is CASSYKQGWYEQYF. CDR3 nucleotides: TGTGCCAGCAGCTACAAACAGGGTTGGTACGAGCAGTACTTC.

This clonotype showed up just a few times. CDR3 amino acids: CASSFIPGLATNTGELFF. Here the CDR3 DNA reads TGTGCCAGCAGCTTCATCCCGGGACTAGCGACGAACACCGGGGAGCTGTTTTTT. The J gene is TRBJ2-2, the V gene TRBV11-2; TRBD2 agrees at 10 bases. Looked up from germline, CDR1 is SGHAT and CDR2 is FQNNGV. This CDR3 spans 18 amino acids. With V trimmed by 3 bases and J by 0 bases, 7 bases remained unmatched.

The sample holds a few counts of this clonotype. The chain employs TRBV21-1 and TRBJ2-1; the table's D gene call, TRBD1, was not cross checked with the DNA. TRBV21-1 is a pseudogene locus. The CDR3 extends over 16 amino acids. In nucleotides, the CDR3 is TGTGCCAGCAGCAGGGCCCCCCCTAGTCCGTACAATGAGCAGTTCTTC. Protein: CASSRAPPSPYNEQFF.

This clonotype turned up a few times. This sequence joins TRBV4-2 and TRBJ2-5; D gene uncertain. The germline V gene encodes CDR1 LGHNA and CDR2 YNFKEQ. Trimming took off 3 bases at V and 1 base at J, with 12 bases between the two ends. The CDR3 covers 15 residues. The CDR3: CASSQGAVTQETQYF. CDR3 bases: TGTGCCAGCAGCCAGGGCGCGGTGACCCAAGAGACCCAGTACTTC.

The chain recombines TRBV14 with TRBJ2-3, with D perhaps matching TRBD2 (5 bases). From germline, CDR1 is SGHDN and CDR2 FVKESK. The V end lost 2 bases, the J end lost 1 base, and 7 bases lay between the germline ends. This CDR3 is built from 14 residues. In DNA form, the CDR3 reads TGTGCCAGCAGCCAATGGGGAGGCACAGATACGCAGTATTTT. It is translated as CASSQWGGTDTQYF.

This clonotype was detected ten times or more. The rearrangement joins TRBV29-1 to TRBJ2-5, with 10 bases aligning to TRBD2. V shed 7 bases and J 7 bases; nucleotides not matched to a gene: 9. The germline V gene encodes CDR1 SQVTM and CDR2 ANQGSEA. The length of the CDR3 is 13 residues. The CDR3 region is CSGVAGGRGTQYF. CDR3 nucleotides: TGCAGCGGCGTAGCGGGGGGCAGAGGGACCCAGTACTTC.

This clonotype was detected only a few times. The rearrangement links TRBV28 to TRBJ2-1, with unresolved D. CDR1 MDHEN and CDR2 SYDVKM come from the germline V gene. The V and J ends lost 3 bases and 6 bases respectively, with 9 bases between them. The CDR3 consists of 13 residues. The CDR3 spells CASSFSPVNEQFF. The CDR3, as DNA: TGTGCCAGCAGTTTTAGTCCGGTCAATGAGCAGTTCTTC. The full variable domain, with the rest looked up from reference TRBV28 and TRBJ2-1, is DVKVTQSSRYLVKRTGEKVFLECVQDMDHENMFWYRQDPGLGLRLIYFSYDVKMKEKGDIPEGYSVSREKKERFSLILESASTNQTSMYLCASSFSPVNEQFFGPGTRLTVL.